This entry concerns a single TCR beta chain. This entry comes from a study of T-cell memory formation after mild COVID-19. Sample barcodes and UMIs were carried by the TCR alpha and TCR beta cDNA libraries that 5'RACE generated with constant-segment primers. TCRdb fed the 5' RACE reads into MiXCR, producing one record per CDR3 protein. Here the sample spans 150,000 to 200,000 distinct CDR3 sequences, approximately 10% being singletons. The receptor's source is a man aged 18 to 30 who had mild COVID-19 (a few samples of this study predate the infection). Cell type and time point are not known. Sample: PBMCs or a T cell subset sorted from them (not recorded which).

The CDR3 bases are TGCAGCGTTGAGCGAGGGGGGGAAGATACGCAGTATTTT. Amino acid sequence: CSVERGGEDTQYF. The chain employs TRBV29-1 and TRBJ2-3; a weak D match, TRBD2 (7 bases). The V gene's germline CDR1 is SQVTM and CDR2 ANQGSEA. CDR3 length: 13 amino acids. The germline V and J ends were trimmed by 3 bases and 5 bases, with 12 bases remaining between them.